The 21 T cell receptor beta chains in this list originate from one sample, sequenced in a study of CD4 T cells in relation to SARS-CoV-2 and coronaviruses. Unexposed donor CD4+ T cells date from about 2010-2019, before the COVID-19 pandemic. The cells were cultured for about ten days before CD4+ T cells were isolated. Antigens of these TCRs are unknown. The repertoire was sequenced with immunoSEQ multiplex PCR; TCRdb's copy has only in-frame clones and lacks some. Found here are approximately 17,000 clones, about four fifths of them singletons; the top ten hold about 14%. The sample comprised CD4+ T cells from PBMCs, cultured in vitro. These receptors all come from a human donor in good health.

The rearrangement uses TRBV9 and TRBJ1-1; D is ambiguous. The CDR3 runs to 16 residues. The germline V gene encodes CDR1 SGDLS and CDR2 YYNGEE. V was trimmed by 1 base and J by 1 base, leaving 14 bases between them. CDR3 DNA: TGTGCCAGCAGCGTACGTTCTGGCAGGACGAACACTGAAGCTTTCTTT. Residues: CASSVRSGRTNTEAFF.

The chain combines TRBV2 with TRBJ1-3; weak D call: TRBD1 (5 bases). The CDR3 runs to 14 residues. The germline V gene encodes CDR1 SNHLY and CDR2 FYNNEI. Trimming removed 4 bases at V and 4 bases at J, with 11 bases between. The DNA for the CDR3 is TGTGCCAGCAGTGGTGGGACCGCCGGAAACACCATATATTTT. It specifies CASSGGTAGNTIYF.

This sequence joins TRBV24-1 and TRBJ2-6; no reliable D call. CDR1 is KGHDR, CDR2 SFDVKD, per germline. This CDR3 has 16 residues. V was shortened by 6 bases and J by 1 base, with 12 bases between the two germline ends. The CDR3 DNA sequence: TGTGCCACCAGTCCCAGATCGTTATCTGGGGCCAACGTCCTGACTTTC. This codes for CATSPRSLSGANVLTF.

The chain couples TRBV7-2 to TRBJ1-2; TRBD1 agrees at 7 bases. The CDR3 length is 15 residues. Germline CDR1 SGHTA, CDR2 FQGNSA. The ends lost 2 bases at V and 5 bases at J; junction bases unmatched: 8. CDR3 protein: CASSLRTGTVYGYTF. In DNA form, the CDR3 reads TGTGCCAGCAGCTTACGGACGGGGACAGTATATGGCTACACCTTC.

This rearrangement joins TRBV4-1 to TRBJ1-1; D remains unclear. Germline CDR1 reads MGHRA; CDR2 reads YSYEKL. Trimming took off 4 bases at V and 1 base at J, with 10 bases between the two ends. This CDR3 has 14 amino acids. This CDR3 reads CASSPRTENTEAFF. The CDR3 DNA is TGCGCCAGCAGCCCTCGGACGGAGAACACTGAAGCTTTCTTT.

The table lists this clone with a few counts. The chain uses TRBV9 and TRBJ2-7, with D possibly being TRBD2 (6 bases). The CDR3 sequence is 12 residues long. Per germline, CDR1 SGDLS and CDR2 YYNGEE. V dropped 3 bases and J dropped 7 bases, with 11 bases sitting between them. The CDR3 DNA reads as TGTGCCAGCAGCGCCGAGGGAGGAGAGCAGTACTTC. Translating it yields CASSAEGGEQYF.

The gene calls are TRBV24-1 and TRBJ2-1, with D unclear. V was shortened by 4 bases and J by 5 bases, with 20 bases between the two germline ends. The CDR3 consists of 17 residues. The V gene's germline CDR1 is KGHDR and CDR2 SFDVKD. The CDR3 here is CATSDPSSAGLDNEQFF. The CDR3, as DNA: TGTGCCACCAGTGACCCCTCTTCGGCAGGCCTTGACAATGAGCAGTTCTTC.

This clone was counted a few times. The rearrangement links TRBV2 to TRBJ1-5; TRBD1 matches 9 bases. The CDR3 sequence is 13 residues long. Germline V gene lookup returns CDR1 SNHLY and CDR2 FYNNEI. V lost 6 bases to trimming and J lost 6 bases; unmatched junction nucleotides: 3. The CDR3 coding sequence is TGTGCCAGCAGGGACAGGGGTCGTCAGCCCCAGCATTTT. Its protein is CASRDRGRQPQHF. Drawing the rest from reference TRBV2 and TRBJ1-5, the complete variable domain is EPEVTQTPSHQVTQMGQEVILRCVPISNHLYFYWYRQILGQKVEFLVSFYNNEISEKSEIFDDQFSVERPDGSNFTLKIRSTKLEDSAMYFCASRDRGRQPQHFGDGTRLSIL.

In this sample, this clone turned up a few times. The genes are TRBV30 and TRBJ2-7; D remains ambiguous. V was trimmed by 0 bases and J by 3 bases, leaving 9 bases between them. The CDR3 loop spans 13 amino acids. CDR1 GTSNPN and CDR2 SVGIG come from the germline V gene (reference sequence). In nucleotides, the CDR3 is TGTGCCTGGAGTGTGACTCAGAACTACGAGCAGTACTTC. Protein sequence: CAWSVTQNYEQYF.

The chain combines TRBV11-2 with TRBJ1-5; D is unclear. The CDR3 is 14 amino acids. Trimming left V 5 bases short and J 9 bases short, with 17 bases between. Germline V lookup: CDR1 SGHAT, CDR2 FQNNGV. The CDR3 sequence is CASSVSDGVGPQHF. DNA for the CDR3: TGTGCCAGCAGCGTATCTGACGGGGTCGGGCCCCAGCATTTT.

The rearrangement links TRBV4-1 to TRBJ2-1; 7 bases are shared with TRBD2. Losses at the gene ends were 4 bases for V and 6 bases for J; bases not matched to a gene: 9. The CDR3 is 15 residues long. Germline-derived CDR1 and CDR2 are MGHRA and YSYEKL. The CDR3 coding sequence is TGCGCCAGCAGCCCCCCCTTGGGGACTACCAATGAGCAGTTCTTC. This encodes CASSPPLGTTNEQFF.

CDR3 residues: CASSLGGNTEAFF. The CDR3 DNA reads as TGTGCCAGCAGTTTAGGTGGGAACACTGAAGCTTTCTTT. The chain couples TRBV12-3 or TRBV12-4 to TRBJ1-1; the D is unclear. The CDR3 covers 13 residues. The V end was cut by 1 base, the J end by 1 base, with 4 bases between.

This clone was recorded once. The chain joins TRBV5-1 to TRBJ1-1, with a weak D call TRBD1 (5 bases). In germline, CDR1 is SGHRS, CDR2 YFSETQ. This CDR3 has 16 amino acids. The V and J ends lost 4 bases and 0 bases respectively, with 16 bases between them. The CDR3: CASSVGGGRVNTEAFF. The CDR3 DNA follows: TGCGCCAGCAGCGTCGGGGGAGGCAGGGTGAACACTGAAGCTTTCTTT.

This rearrangement joins TRBV20-1 to TRBJ1-1; D gene unclear. Trimming shortened V by 3 bases and J by 10 bases, and 9 bases separated the two germline ends. The CDR3 runs to 10 residues. From germline, CDR1 is DFQATT and CDR2 SNEGSKA (reference sequence). The chain's CDR3 is CSASEGPAFF. CDR3 DNA: TGCAGTGCTAGTGAGGGCCCAGCTTTCTTT.

This chain connects TRBV12-5 to TRBJ1-2; D unclear. Trimming took off 1 base at V and 7 bases at J, with 7 bases between the two ends. The CDR3 length is 12 residues. Germline V CDR1 and CDR2: LGHNT, FRNRAP. The CDR3 loop is CASGLDYGGYTF. The DNA for the CDR3 is TGTGCTAGTGGTTTGGATTACGGTGGCTACACCTTC.

The V gene is TRBV7-8, the J gene TRBJ2-7, with TRBD1 as a possible D gene (5 bases). Germline CDR1 is SGHVS and CDR2 is FQNEAQ. The CDR3 loop spans 17 amino acids. V lost 8 bases to trimming and J lost 6 bases, with 29 bases between them. CDR3 protein: CASSLALNRLNFREQYF. The CDR3 nucleotides read TGTGCCAGCTCGCTCGCTTTAAACAGGTTAAATTTCCGCGAGCAGTACTTC.

The V call is TRBV3-1 (or the pseudogene TRBV3-2), the J call TRBJ1-6; D unresolved. V lost 1 base and J lost 14, with 12 bases in between. CDR1 and CDR2 (germline): LGHDT, YNNKEL (reference sequence). This CDR3 contains 13 residues. Here the CDR3 DNA reads TGTGCCAGCAGCCAAGGGGAGATCCCCACCCTCCACTTT. Its translation is CASSQGEIPTLHF.

This chain joins TRBV18 and TRBJ1-1; possible D gene TRBD1, 6 bases. The CDR3 sequence is 18 residues long. Germline lookup yields CDR1 KGHSH and CDR2 LQKENI. Trimming shortened V by 2 bases and J by 0 bases, and 19 bases separated the two germline ends. CDR3: CASSPIGTRESMNTEAFF. The CDR3 DNA reads TGTGCCAGCTCACCAATAGGGACAAGGGAATCCATGAACACTGAAGCTTTCTTT.

V gene TRBV27 combines with J gene TRBJ2-7, with TRBD1 matching over 7 bases. CDR3 length: 15 amino acids. The J segment lost 2 bases and the V segment lost 5 bases, leaving 9 bases of the junction unmatched. Germline CDR1 reads MNHEY; CDR2 reads SMNVEV (reference sequence). CDR3 nucleotides: TGTGCCAGCAGTCACAGGGGCACTAAGACCTACGAGCAGTACTTC. It codes for CASSHRGTKTYEQYF.

CDR3 bases: TGCGCCAGCAGCGCGGGGCTGGGGGAGCCCCAGCATTTT. This translates into CASSAGLGEPQHF. The chain carries TRBV5-1 and TRBJ1-5, with a possible D match to TRBD1 (5 bases). Germline lookup yields CDR1 SGHRS and CDR2 YFSETQ. This CDR3 is built from 13 residues. Trimming took off 4 bases at V and 8 bases at J, with 13 bases between the two ends.

The genes are TRBV29-1 and TRBJ2-5; a weak D match, TRBD1 (5 bases). V was clipped by 7 bases and J by 4 bases, with 13 bases between them. CDR1 is SQVTM, CDR2 ANQGSEA, per germline. CDR3 length equals 12 residues. CDR3 in amino acids: CSGIGVGETQYF. The DNA of the CDR3 is TGCAGCGGCATAGGGGTGGGAGAGACCCAGTACTTC.